This T cell receptor (beta chain) appears in the sequencing data of a study of blood T cell repertoires in COVID-19. Study-wide context: Samples of COVID-19 (acute and convalescent) were obtained from the United States, Italy and Spain. Sample material is recorded as cDNA or gDNA derived from T cells, B-cell-depleted T cells, or PBMCs.

In the original workflow: Reference gene primer amplification gave estimated nucleated cell counts. Produced via immunoSEQ multiplex PCR; TCRdb's table is partial and in-frame only. The V and J calls and clone size come from that table; D and trimming were worked out from the DNA. The sample includes some 150,000 clones, 84% of them seen just once. The CDR3 sequence is 14 residues long. V gave up 4 bases and J gave up 1 base, with 7 bases separating them. The germline V gene encodes CDR1 LNHDA and CDR2 SQIVND (reference sequence). This chain joins TRBV19 and TRBJ2-2; possible D gene TRBD2, 5 bases. The TCR comes from a human donor in a cohort sampled during active COVID-19. Sequenced material: peripheral blood. The CDR3 reads CASSNGMNTGELFF. CDR3 sequence (DNA): TGTGCCAGTAGTAACGGGATGAACACCGGGGAGCTGTTTTTT.